The 14 T cell receptor beta chains given below trace back to one sample, sequenced in a study of response to subunit inactivated influenza vaccine. TCRdb re-derived calls from the RT-PCR reads in MiXCR, one entry per CDR3 protein. The profile shows about 540,000 distinct CDR3 sequences, roughly 23% of them singletons. This same sample was also taken into another study, of T cells expressing NK-cell markers. According to that study: Libraries used 5'RACE template switching adding universal primer site and UMIs.

Sample: CD4+ T cells sorted from PBMCs, taken approximately 13 days after vaccination. The receptor source for this set is a man between 45 and 60 years old who received an inactivated influenza vaccine.

V is TRBV12-3 or TRBV12-4 and J is TRBJ1-5; TRBD1 matches at 8 bases. The CDR3 has 14 residues. Germline trimming cut 4 bases from V and 7 bases from J; bases unmatched to any gene: 6. The DNA of the CDR3 is TGTGCCAGCAGTTCCGGACAGGGCTACCAGCCCCAGCATTTT. Translation gives CASSSGQGYQPQHF.

Ten or more counts support this clonotype. This rearrangement joins TRBV7-8 to TRBJ2-2, with D possibly TRBD2 on 6 matching bases. CDR3 length equals 16 residues. The V gene's germline CDR1 is SGHVS and CDR2 FQNEAQ. V was shortened by 5 bases and J by 5 bases, with 18 bases between the two germline ends. The CDR3 coding sequence is TGTGCCAGCAGCCTCTTCTCGGGGGTTTCGACCGGGGAGCTGTTTTTT. Translated: CASSLFSGVSTGELFF. Variable domain in full (rest from reference TRBV7-8 and TRBJ2-2): GAGVSQSPRYKVAKRGQDVALRCDPISGHVSLFWYQQALGQGPEFLTYFQNEAQLDKSGLPSDRFFAERPEGSVSTLKIQRTQQEDSAVYLCASSLFSGVSTGELFFGEGSRLTVL.

This clonotype was seen a few times. The chain has TRBV5-1 and TRBJ2-7; 10 bases align to TRBD2. The CDR3 is 16 amino acids. V dropped 0 bases and J dropped 4; count of bases not matched to a gene: 7. The V gene's germline CDR1 is SGHRS and CDR2 YFSETQ. CDR3 amino acids: CASSLGSSGGGYEQYF. The CDR3, as DNA: TGCGCCAGCAGCTTGGGATCTAGCGGGGGCGGATACGAGCAGTACTTC.

This clonotype has only a few counts. The chain combines TRBV20-1 with TRBJ2-1; 7 nucleotides line up with TRBD2. The CDR3 consists of 15 residues. V lost 1 base, J lost 6 bases, and 9 bases stayed unmatched. The germline V gene encodes CDR1 DFQATT and CDR2 SNEGSKA (reference sequence). CDR3 nucleotide sequence: TGCAGTGCTAGAGGCGGGAGTCGCGAGCGCAATGAGCAGTTCTTC. Encoded protein: CSARGGSRERNEQFF.

V usage is TRBV7-9 and J usage is TRBJ1-1; no clear D. Trimming pared 7 bases from V and 0 bases from J, leaving 15 bases between. The CDR3 covers 15 residues. Germline CDR1 and CDR2: SEHNR and FQNEAQ (reference sequence). The DNA of the CDR3 is TGTGCCAGCACCCCGAGGGCAGCCTTGAACACTGAAGCTTTCTTT. This translates into CASTPRAALNTEAFF.

This chain uses TRBV6-1 with TRBJ1-6; D is ambiguous. The CDR3 is 15 residues long. Germline V CDR1 and CDR2: MNHNS, SASEGT. The ends were cut back, 8 bases at V and 6 bases at J, with 17 bases in the middle. The CDR3 sequence: CASGAEGHSNSPLHF. The CDR3 DNA sequence: TGTGCCAGCGGTGCGGAGGGTCACTCTAATTCACCCCTCCACTTT.

This clonotype showed up many times. The V and J genes are TRBV6-2 or TRBV6-3 and TRBJ2-2; D may be TRBD1 (6 bases). Trimming pared 5 bases from V and 6 bases from J, leaving 16 bases between. This CDR3 is 15 amino acids long. From germline, CDR1 is MNHEY and CDR2 SVGEGT. Here the CDR3 DNA reads TGTGCCAGCAGTACGATACAGGGAATATCCGGGGAGCTGTTTTTT. Encoded protein: CASSTIQGISGELFF.

This clonotype turned up a few times. The V call is TRBV7-6, the J call TRBJ1-5; the D is unclear. The length of the CDR3 is 14 residues. Trimming stripped 4 bases from V and 7 bases from J, with 14 bases between. Germline V gives CDR1 SGHVS, CDR2 FNYEAQ. DNA of the CDR3: TGTGCCAGCAGCTCAGCGGGTTCCGGGCAGCCCCAGCATTTT. Translated: CASSSAGSGQPQHF.

The DNA of the CDR3 is TGTGCCAGCAGTTCCCGGGGGACAGGGAACTCTGGGGCCAACGTCCTGACTTTC. As protein: CASSSRGTGNSGANVLTF. The V call is TRBV27, the J call TRBJ2-6, with 9 bases aligning to TRBD1. The CDR3 totals 18 residues. The junction had 7 bases not matched to a gene; V was cut back by 4 bases and J by 0 bases. Per the germline V gene, CDR1 is MNHEY and CDR2 is SMNVEV (reference sequence).

This chain uses TRBV28 with TRBJ1-5; D unclear. Germline V gene data show CDR1 as MDHEN and CDR2 as SYDVKM. This CDR3 has 17 residues. V lost 3 bases to trimming and J lost 1 base, with 16 bases between them. The CDR3 loop is CASSLRRGFGSNQPQHF. For the CDR3, the DNA is TGTGCCAGCAGTTTGAGGAGAGGGTTCGGAAGCAATCAGCCCCAGCATTTT.

This clonotype has a count of ten or more. The V and J genes are TRBV11-2 and TRBJ2-7; D is uncertain. Germline V gene sequence: CDR1 SGHAT, CDR2 FQNNGV. The V end was cut by 5 bases, the J end by 4 bases, with 6 bases between. This CDR3 is 11 amino acids long. The CDR3 protein is CASSREYEQYF. The CDR3 nucleotides read TGTGCCAGCAGCCGCGAGTACGAGCAGTACTTC.

The chain links TRBV5-1 to TRBJ2-3; D is perhaps TRBD2 (5 bases). Trimming removed 3 bases from V and 0 bases from J, with 14 bases in between. In germline, CDR1 is SGHRS, CDR2 YFSETQ. The CDR3 loop spans 16 amino acids. DNA for the CDR3: TGCGCCAGCAGCTCCGGACTGACCCCTAGCACAGATACGCAGTATTTT. Protein: CASSSGLTPSTDTQYF.

This clonotype was observed a handful of times. V usage is TRBV5-6 and J usage is TRBJ2-1; D is unclear. The length of the CDR3 is 18 residues. Germline loops: CDR1 SGHDT, CDR2 YYEEEE. The V end lost 2 bases, the J end lost 6 bases, and 24 bases lay between the germline ends. The CDR3 region is CASSFFLPDLMWGNEQFF. The CDR3, as DNA: TGTGCCAGCAGCTTTTTCCTCCCTGACCTTATGTGGGGCAATGAGCAGTTCTTC.

This clonotype occurred many times. The gene calls are TRBV12-3 or TRBV12-4 and TRBJ2-2; a possible D gene is TRBD2 (7 bases). This CDR3 has 15 residues. Trimming shortened V by 7 bases and J by 7 bases, and 19 bases separated the two germline ends. In DNA, the CDR3 is TGTGCCAGCATCCCCTTCGGGGGGCACGGCGGGGAGCTGTTTTTT. Residues: CASIPFGGHGGELFF.